This T cell receptor (beta chain) was found in a study of technical replicates of blood from a handful of donors. The CDR3 totals 15 residues. Germline V CDR1 and CDR2: KGHSH, LQKENI. Trimming removed 2 bases from V and 6 bases from J; junction bases left unmatched: 4. Some clones are missing from TCRdb's copy, which holds only in-frame ones; the method was immunoSEQ multiplex PCR. The sample lists roughly 14,000 clones, approximately 88% occurring once. Source material: PBMCs. This TCR was sampled from a human donor in good health. The J gene is TRBJ2-1, the V gene TRBV18; 10 bases agree with TRBD2. CDR3 nucleotide sequence: TGTGCCAGCTCACCAGGTAGCGGGAGGACCAATGAGCAGTTCTTC. Protein product: CASSPGSGRTNEQFF.